This is a list of T cell receptor beta chains from one sample in a study of CD8 T cells in ankylosing spondylitis. Each CDR3 protein gets one entry after TCRdb re-called the 5' RACE reads with MiXCR. The sample consists of 230,000 or so distinct CDR3 sequences, roughly a quarter of them appearing once. The sequencing sample was made of blood, either unsorted or a sorted T cell fraction (not recorded which). These TCRs come from a male donor with ankylosing spondylitis or in good health (not recorded which). CDR3s include the opening cysteine and the closing phenylalanine or tryptophan. A D gene is named only where the DNA matches it firmly. Expanded clones are given a class, and other clones once, few, many or no size at all.

j_call,v_call,clone_size,d_call,cdr3_nt,cdr3_aa
TRBJ2-7,TRBV25-1,NA,TRBD1,TGTGCCAGCAGTGAACCCAGACAGGGGGCGTACGAGCAGTACTTC,CASSEPRQGAYEQYF
TRBJ2-7,TRBV20-1,few,TRBD2,TGCAGTGCTAAACTAGCGGGGCTCTACGAGCAGTACTTC,CSAKLAGLYEQYF
TRBJ2-7,TRBV20-1,NA,NA,TGCAGTGCACCCTTAGACATCTACGAGCAGTACTTC,CSAPLDIYEQYF
TRBJ2-7,TRBV20-1,few,TRBD2,TGCAGTGCTGTTGGCGGGGGGGCGCACGAGCAGTACTTC,CSAVGGGAHEQYF
TRBJ2-1,TRBV12-3/TRBV12-4,few,NA,TGTGCCAGCCGTGGAGGGGGCAAGTACAATGAGCAGTTCTTC,CASRGGGKYNEQFF
TRBJ2-3,TRBV10-3,NA,TRBD2,TGTGCCATCAGTGAGTCCTTTATTAGCGGGGGGATCCAGGATACGCAGTATTTT,CAISESFISGGIQDTQYF
TRBJ1-2,TRBV6-5,few,TRBD1,TGTGCCACCGGGACAGGGGACTATGGCTACACCTTC,CATGTGDYGYTF
TRBJ2-1,TRBV7-2,NA,NA,TGTGCCAGCAGCCTCTTGACTTCGCCCGACAATGAGCAGTTCTTC,CASSLLTSPDNEQFF
TRBJ1-2,TRBV20-1,many,TRBD1,TGCAGTGCTAGGGACGGGACAGCTAACTATGGCTACACCTTC,CSARDGTANYGYTF
TRBJ2-7,TRBV20-1,many,TRBD2,TGCAGTGCTAGATTCTCGGGCTTCGGGGGGGAGCAGTACTTC,CSARFSGFGGEQYF
TRBJ1-5,TRBV10-3,NA,NA,TGTGCCATCAGTTCAGGGGATCAGCCCCAGCATTTT,CAISSGDQPQHF
TRBJ2-7,TRBV15,few,TRBD1,TGTGCCACCAGCAGATCGGGACAGGCCACCTACGAGCAGTACTTC,CATSRSGQATYEQYF
TRBJ2-7,TRBV6-6,few,NA,TGTGCCAGCAGTATATCGAGGGACCACGAGCAGTACTTC,CASSISRDHEQYF
TRBJ2-2,TRBV12-3/TRBV12-4,many,TRBD1,TGTGCCAGCAGTACGAACCAGGGGGCCGCCGGGGAGCTGTTTTTT,CASSTNQGAAGELFF
TRBJ2-1,TRBV12-3/TRBV12-4,NA,TRBD2,TGTGCCTTCAGTTTCCGGGGACTAGCGGGGAGCTCCTACAATGAGCAGTTCTTC,CAFSFRGLAGSSYNEQFF
TRBJ2-6,TRBV12-3/TRBV12-4,NA,NA,TGTGCCAGCACCCTAACAGCTGGGGCCAACGTCCTGACTTTC,CASTLTAGANVLTF
TRBJ1-1,TRBV29-1,NA,NA,TGCAGCGGGGGGGATGGGACTGAAGCTTTCTTT,CSGGDGTEAFF
TRBJ2-3,TRBV28,many,TRBD2,TGTGCCAGCAGTTTGGCCAGCGGGGGCACAGATACGCAGTATTTT,CASSLASGGTDTQYF
TRBJ1-1,TRBV4-2,NA,NA,TGTGCCAGCAGCCAAGATGTGTCCTCGCAGGGCACTGAAGCTTTCTTT,CASSQDVSSQGTEAFF
TRBJ2-3,TRBV9,NA,NA,TGTGCCAGCCGAGCAGGGGCGTCTAGCACAGATACGCAGTATTTT,CASRAGASSTDTQYF
TRBJ1-2,TRBV20-1,many,NA,TGCAGTGCTAGTCGGGGGGATAGGGGCTACACCTTC,CSASRGDRGYTF
TRBJ2-3,TRBV20-1,NA,NA,TGCAGTGTTAGTTTCGAGGGCCTGGATACGCAGTATTTT,CSVSFEGLDTQYF
TRBJ2-5,TRBV5-1,few,TRBD1,TGCGCCAGCAGCTCCGGGGACAGACAAGAGACCCAGTACTTC,CASSSGDRQETQYF
TRBJ2-4,TRBV19,NA,NA,TGTGCCAGTAGTATCTCCCCGGACGGAAGAAACATTCAGTACTTC,CASSISPDGRNIQYF
TRBJ1-1,TRBV12-5,NA,NA,TGTGCTAGTGGTTTGATCCTGAATGGGAGGTCTGAAGCTTTCTTT,CASGLILNGRSEAFF
TRBJ2-3,TRBV6-5,many,NA,TGTGCCAGCAGTCGGAGGGGAGATACGCAGTATTTT,CASSRRGDTQYF
TRBJ2-5,TRBV5-4,NA,NA,TGTGCCAGCTCGAGCCGCAGGGACGGGGAGACCCAGTACTTC,CASSSRRDGETQYF
TRBJ2-5,TRBV6-1,NA,TRBD1,TGTGCCAGCACCCGGGACAGGGGGGAGACCCAGTACTTC,CASTRDRGETQYF
TRBJ2-1,TRBV20-1,many,NA,TGCAGTGCCCCAACCGGGACCAGCTCCTACAATGAGCAGTTCTTC,CSAPTGTSSYNEQFF
TRBJ2-3,TRBV12-3/TRBV12-4,few,NA,TGTGCCAGCAGTTTTGCGGTAGTCCGCGACTCAGATACGCAGTATTTT,CASSFAVVRDSDTQYF
TRBJ2-5,TRBV2,many,NA,TGTGCCAGCAGCGGGGGACAAAAGGAGACCCAGTACTTC,CASSGGQKETQYF
TRBJ1-5,TRBV29-1,many,NA,TGCAGCGTTGGGGGAGATCAGCCCCAGCATTTT,CSVGGDQPQHF
TRBJ2-6,TRBV29-1,few,TRBD2,TGCAGCGTCCGACTAGCGGGGTCTGGGGCCAACGTCCTGACTTTC,CSVRLAGSGANVLTF
TRBJ2-2,TRBV20-1,NA,NA,TGCAGTGCTAGAGCGGACAGCGACACCGGGGAGCTGTTTTTT,CSARADSDTGELFF
TRBJ2-5,TRBV6-5,NA,NA,TGTGCCAGCAGTATACTAGCTGGGGAGACCCAGTACTTC,CASSILAGETQYF
TRBJ2-1,TRBV10-3,NA,NA,TGTGCCATCAGTGAACCTGTCGATAGGGATGAGCAGTTCTTC,CAISEPVDRDEQFF
TRBJ2-7,TRBV20-1,NA,NA,TGCAGTGCTGGAAGACAGGACTACGAGCAGTACTTC,CSAGRQDYEQYF
TRBJ2-3,TRBV20-1,many,NA,TGCAGTGCCACGAGGGCGGATACGCAGTATTTT,CSATRADTQYF
TRBJ1-4,TRBV12-3/TRBV12-4,few,NA,TGTGCCAGCAGTTTAGGCGGGGGGCAGCTGTTTTTT,CASSLGGGQLFF
TRBJ2-3,TRBV29-1,many,NA,NA,CSVGVARGNEYF
TRBJ1-2,TRBV12-3/TRBV12-4,many,NA,TGTGCCAGCAGTGAGGTGGAGGGGTCTGGCTACACCTTC,CASSEVEGSGYTF
TRBJ2-2,TRBV12-3/TRBV12-4,few,NA,TGTGCCAGCAGTTTACTGTCCGGGGAGCTGTTTTTT,CASSLLSGELFF
TRBJ2-1,TRBV7-9,few,NA,TGTGCCAGCAGAACGGGACTCGGAAACTACAATGAGCAGTTCTTC,CASRTGLGNYNEQFF
TRBJ1-4,TRBV20-1,few,NA,TGCAGTGCTTCGCCTCAGACAGGAGGGGATGAAAAACTGTTTTTT,CSASPQTGGDEKLFF
TRBJ2-5,TRBV20-1,NA,NA,TGCAGTGCTAGAGATGGAAGGGGTGAGACCCAGTACTTC,CSARDGRGETQYF
TRBJ2-3,TRBV20-1,NA,TRBD2,TGCAGTGCTAGAGATCAGCGGGGAAGCGCAGATACGCAGTATTTT,CSARDQRGSADTQYF
TRBJ2-4,TRBV6-6,many,NA,TGTGCCAGCAGGAGCTTAGCCAAAAACATTCAGTACTTC,CASRSLAKNIQYF
TRBJ2-3,TRBV12-3/TRBV12-4,many,NA,TGTGCCAGCAGTTTTGGAGGACACACAGATACGCAGTATTTT,CASSFGGHTDTQYF
TRBJ1-1,TRBV7-3,few,NA,TGTGCCAGCAGCTCCGGGAGGGGTTTGAACACTGAAGCTTTCTTT,CASSSGRGLNTEAFF
TRBJ2-3,TRBV9,NA,NA,TGTGCCAGCGGGATGCCATCCACAGATACGCAGTATTTT,CASGMPSTDTQYF
TRBJ1-5,TRBV10-3,many,NA,TGTGCCATCAGTGACAGGGATGGCAATCAGCCCCAGCATTTT,CAISDRDGNQPQHF
TRBJ2-3,TRBV10-2,NA,TRBD2,TGCGCCAGCAGTTCTAGCGGGGGGATCACAGATACGCAGTATTTT,CASSSSGGITDTQYF
TRBJ2-6,TRBV6-6,NA,NA,TGTGCCAGCAGTCGGGAGTTTGGGGCCAACGTCCTGACTTTC,CASSREFGANVLTF
TRBJ1-4,TRBV20-1,NA,NA,TGCAGTGCCTCCGGACCACCGAATGAAAAACTGTTTTTT,CSASGPPNEKLFF